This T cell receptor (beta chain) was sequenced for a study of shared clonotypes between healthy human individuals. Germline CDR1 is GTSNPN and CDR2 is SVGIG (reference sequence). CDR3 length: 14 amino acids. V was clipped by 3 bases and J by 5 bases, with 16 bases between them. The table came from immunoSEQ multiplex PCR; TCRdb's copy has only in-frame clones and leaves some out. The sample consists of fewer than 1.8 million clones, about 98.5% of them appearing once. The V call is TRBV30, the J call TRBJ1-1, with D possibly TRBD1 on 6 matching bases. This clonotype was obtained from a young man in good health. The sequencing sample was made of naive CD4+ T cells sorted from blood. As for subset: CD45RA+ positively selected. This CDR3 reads CAWRGDNRGTEAFF. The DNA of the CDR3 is TGTGCCTGGAGAGGGGACAATCGTGGGACTGAAGCTTTCTTT.